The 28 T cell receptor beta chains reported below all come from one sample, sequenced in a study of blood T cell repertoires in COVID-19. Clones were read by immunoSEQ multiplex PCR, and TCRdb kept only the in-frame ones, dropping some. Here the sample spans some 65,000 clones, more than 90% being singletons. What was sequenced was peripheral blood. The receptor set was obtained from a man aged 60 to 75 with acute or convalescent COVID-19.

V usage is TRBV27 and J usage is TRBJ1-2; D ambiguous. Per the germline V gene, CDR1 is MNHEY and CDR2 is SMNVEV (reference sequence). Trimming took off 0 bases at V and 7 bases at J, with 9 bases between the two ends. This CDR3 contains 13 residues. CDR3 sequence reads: CASSLSTASGYTF. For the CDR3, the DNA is TGTGCCAGCAGTTTATCCACAGCCAGTGGCTACACCTTC.

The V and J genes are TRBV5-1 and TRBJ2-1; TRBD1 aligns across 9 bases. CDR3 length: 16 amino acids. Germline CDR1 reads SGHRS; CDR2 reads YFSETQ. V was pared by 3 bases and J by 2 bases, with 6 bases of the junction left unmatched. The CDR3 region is CASSWLGQGTYNEQFF. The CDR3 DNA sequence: TGCGCCAGCAGCTGGTTGGGACAGGGCACCTACAATGAGCAGTTCTTC.

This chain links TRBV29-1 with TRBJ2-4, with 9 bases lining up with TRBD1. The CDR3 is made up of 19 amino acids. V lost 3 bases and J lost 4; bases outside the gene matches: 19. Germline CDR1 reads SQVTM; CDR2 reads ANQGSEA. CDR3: CSVEGTGPSHANGKNIQYF. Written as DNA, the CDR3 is TGCAGCGTTGAGGGGACAGGGCCCTCTCACGCTAATGGGAAAAACATTCAGTACTTC. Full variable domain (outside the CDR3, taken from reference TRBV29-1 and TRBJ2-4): SAVISQKPSRDICQRGTSLTIQCQVDSQVTMMFWYRQQPGQSLTLIATANQGSEATYESGFVIDKFPISRPNLTFSTLTVSNMSPEDSSIYLCSVEGTGPSHANGKNIQYFGAGTRLSVL.

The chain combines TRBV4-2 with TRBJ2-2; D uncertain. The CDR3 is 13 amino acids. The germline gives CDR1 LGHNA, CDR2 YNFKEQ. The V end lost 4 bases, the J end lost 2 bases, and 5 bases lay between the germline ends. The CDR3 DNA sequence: TGTGCCAGCAGCCCGGGTAACACCGGGGAGCTGTTTTTT. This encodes CASSPGNTGELFF.

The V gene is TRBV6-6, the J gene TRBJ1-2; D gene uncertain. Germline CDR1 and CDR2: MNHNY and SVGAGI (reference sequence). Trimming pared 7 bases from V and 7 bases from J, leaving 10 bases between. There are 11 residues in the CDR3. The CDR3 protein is CASNARFGYTF. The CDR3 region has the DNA TGTGCCAGCAATGCGCGCTTTGGCTACACCTTC.

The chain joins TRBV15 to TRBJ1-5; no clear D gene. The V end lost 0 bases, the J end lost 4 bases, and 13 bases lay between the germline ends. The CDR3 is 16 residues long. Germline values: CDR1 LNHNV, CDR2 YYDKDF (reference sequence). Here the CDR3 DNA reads TGTGCCACCAGCAGAGATTCTCTGGGCGCGAATCAGCCCCAGCATTTT. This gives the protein CATSRDSLGANQPQHF.

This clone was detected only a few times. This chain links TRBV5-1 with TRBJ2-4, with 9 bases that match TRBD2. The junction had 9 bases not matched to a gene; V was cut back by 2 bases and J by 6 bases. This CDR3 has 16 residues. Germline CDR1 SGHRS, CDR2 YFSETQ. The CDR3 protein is CASSFGRGGPGNIQYF. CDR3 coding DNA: TGCGCCAGCAGCTTTGGGCGGGGGGGCCCTGGAAACATTCAGTACTTC.

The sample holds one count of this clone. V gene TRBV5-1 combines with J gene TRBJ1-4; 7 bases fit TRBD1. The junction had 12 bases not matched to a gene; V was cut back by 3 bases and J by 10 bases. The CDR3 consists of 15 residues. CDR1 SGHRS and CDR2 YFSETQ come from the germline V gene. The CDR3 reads CASSSATGENGKLFF. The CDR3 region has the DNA TGCGCCAGCAGCTCGGCCACAGGGGAAAACGGAAAACTGTTTTTT.

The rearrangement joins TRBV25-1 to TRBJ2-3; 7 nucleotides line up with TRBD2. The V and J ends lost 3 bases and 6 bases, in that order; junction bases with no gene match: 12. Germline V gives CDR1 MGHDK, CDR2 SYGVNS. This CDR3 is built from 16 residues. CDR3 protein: CASSDSTSPRVDTQYF. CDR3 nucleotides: TGTGCCAGCAGTGATTCGACTAGCCCCCGAGTGGATACGCAGTATTTT.

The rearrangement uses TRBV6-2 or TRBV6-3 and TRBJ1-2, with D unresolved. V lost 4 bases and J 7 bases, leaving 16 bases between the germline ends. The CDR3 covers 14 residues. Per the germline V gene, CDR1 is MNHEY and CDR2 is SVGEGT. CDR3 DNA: TGTGCCAGCAGTTTCGGCGGCTTGGATTCTGGCTACACCTTC. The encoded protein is CASSFGGLDSGYTF.

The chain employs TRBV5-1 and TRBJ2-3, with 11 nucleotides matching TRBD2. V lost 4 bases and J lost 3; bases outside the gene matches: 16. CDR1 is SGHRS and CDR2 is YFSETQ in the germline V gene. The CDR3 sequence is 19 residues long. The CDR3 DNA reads TGCGCCAGCAGCCCACGTCCCCTTATAGCGGGGGGGTTAACAGATACGCAGTATTTT. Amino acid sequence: CASSPRPLIAGGLTDTQYF.

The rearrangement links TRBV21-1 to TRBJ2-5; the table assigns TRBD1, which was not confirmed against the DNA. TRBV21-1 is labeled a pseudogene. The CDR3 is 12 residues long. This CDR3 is CASSKGQGTQYF. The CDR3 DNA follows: TGTGCCAGCAGCAAGGGACAGGGGACCCAGTACTTC.

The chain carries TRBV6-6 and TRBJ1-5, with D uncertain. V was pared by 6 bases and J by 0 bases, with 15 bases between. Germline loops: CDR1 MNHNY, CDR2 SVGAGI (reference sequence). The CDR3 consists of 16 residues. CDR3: CASSPSPGVSNQPQHF. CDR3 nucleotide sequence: TGTGCCAGCAGCCCATCCCCTGGAGTTAGCAATCAGCCCCAGCATTTT.

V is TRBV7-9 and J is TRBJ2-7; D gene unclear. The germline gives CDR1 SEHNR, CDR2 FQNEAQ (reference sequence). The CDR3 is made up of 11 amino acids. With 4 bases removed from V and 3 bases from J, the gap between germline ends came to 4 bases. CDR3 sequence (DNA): TGTGCCAGCAGCTCCTACTACGAGCAGTACTTC. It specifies CASSSYYEQYF.

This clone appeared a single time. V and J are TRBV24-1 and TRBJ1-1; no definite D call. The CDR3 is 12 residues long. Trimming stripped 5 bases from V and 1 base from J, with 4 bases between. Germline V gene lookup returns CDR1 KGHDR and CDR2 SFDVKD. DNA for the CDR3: TGTGCCACCAGTGCAGGGAACACTGAAGCTTTCTTT. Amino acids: CATSAGNTEAFF.

For the CDR3, the DNA is TGTGCCAGCAGCATGAAGGGGTATGGCTACACCTTC. The encoded protein is CASSMKGYGYTF. V is TRBV3-1 (or the pseudogene TRBV3-2) and J is TRBJ1-2, with a weak D call TRBD1 (5 bases). Trimming left V 5 bases short and J 5 bases short, with 9 bases between. Germline CDR1 is LGHDT and CDR2 is YNNKEL (reference sequence). The length of the CDR3 is 12 residues.

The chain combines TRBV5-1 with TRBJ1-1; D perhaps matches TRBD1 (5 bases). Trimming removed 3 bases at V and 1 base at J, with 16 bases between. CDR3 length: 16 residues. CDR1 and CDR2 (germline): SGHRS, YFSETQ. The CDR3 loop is CASSYGTGGPNTEAFF. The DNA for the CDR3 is TGCGCCAGCAGCTACGGGACTGGGGGACCGAACACTGAAGCTTTCTTT. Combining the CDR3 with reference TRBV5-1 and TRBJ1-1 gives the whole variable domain KAGVTQTPRYLIKTRGQQVTLSCSPISGHRSVSWYQQTPGQGLQFLFEYFSETQRNKGNFPGRFSGRQFSNSRSEMNVSTLELGDSALYLCASSYGTGGPNTEAFFGQGTRLTVV.

This chain's CDR3 is CASSQVNLVSTDTQYF. The CDR3 bases are TGCGCCAGCAGCCAAGTAAATCTAGTATCCACAGATACGCAGTATTTT. V usage is TRBV4-1 and J usage is TRBJ2-3; D not resolved. The germline V gene has CDR1 MGHRA and CDR2 YSYEKL. V gave up 1 base and J gave up 2 bases, with 13 bases separating them. CDR3 size: 16 residues.

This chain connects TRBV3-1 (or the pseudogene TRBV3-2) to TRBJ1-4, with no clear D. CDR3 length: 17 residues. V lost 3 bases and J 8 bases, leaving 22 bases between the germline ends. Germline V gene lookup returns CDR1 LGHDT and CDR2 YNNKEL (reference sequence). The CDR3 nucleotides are TGTGCCAGCAGCCACTGGTCCCGAGGGCAGAATGAGGAAAAACTGTTTTTT. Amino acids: CASSHWSRGQNEEKLFF.

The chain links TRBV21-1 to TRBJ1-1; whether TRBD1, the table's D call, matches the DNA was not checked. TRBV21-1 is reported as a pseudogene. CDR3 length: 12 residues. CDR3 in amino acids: CARPGSTGEAFF. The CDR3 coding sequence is TGTGCCCGGCCGGGCTCAACAGGGGAGGCTTTCTTT.

The chain's CDR3 is CASSSTWGELGTEAFF. DNA of the CDR3: TGTGCCAGCAGCTCTACCTGGGGGGAATTAGGCACTGAAGCTTTCTTT. The rearrangement uses TRBV27 and TRBJ1-1; possible D gene TRBD1, 5 bases. The CDR3 covers 16 residues. The V end lost 6 bases, the J end lost 4 bases, and 21 bases lay between the germline ends. Looked up from germline, CDR1 is MNHEY and CDR2 is SMNVEV (reference sequence).

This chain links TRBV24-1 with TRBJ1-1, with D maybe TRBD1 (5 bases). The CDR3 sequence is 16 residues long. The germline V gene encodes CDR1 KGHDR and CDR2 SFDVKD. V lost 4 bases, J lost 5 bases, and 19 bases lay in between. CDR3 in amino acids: CATSDRQTREGTEAFF. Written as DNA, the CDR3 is TGTGCCACCAGTGACCGACAGACGAGGGAGGGGACTGAAGCTTTCTTT.

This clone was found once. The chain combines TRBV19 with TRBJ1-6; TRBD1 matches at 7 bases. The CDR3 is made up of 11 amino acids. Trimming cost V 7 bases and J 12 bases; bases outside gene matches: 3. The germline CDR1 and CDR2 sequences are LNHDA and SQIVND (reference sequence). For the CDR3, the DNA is TGTGCCAGTACAGGGGGAGGACCCCTCCACTTT. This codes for CASTGGGPLHF.

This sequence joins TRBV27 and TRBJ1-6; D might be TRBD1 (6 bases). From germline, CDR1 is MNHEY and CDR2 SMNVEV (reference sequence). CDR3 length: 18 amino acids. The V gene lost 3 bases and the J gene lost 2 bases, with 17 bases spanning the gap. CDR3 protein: CASSLWGHEDTYNSPLHF. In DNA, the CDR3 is TGTGCCAGCAGTTTGTGGGGACATGAAGACACCTATAATTCACCCCTCCACTTT.

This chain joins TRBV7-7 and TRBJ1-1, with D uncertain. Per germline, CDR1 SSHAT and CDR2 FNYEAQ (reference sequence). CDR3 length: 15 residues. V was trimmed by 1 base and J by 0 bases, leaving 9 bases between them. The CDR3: CASSLEEGMNTEAFF. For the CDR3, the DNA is TGTGCCAGCAGCTTAGAGGAGGGTATGAACACTGAAGCTTTCTTT.

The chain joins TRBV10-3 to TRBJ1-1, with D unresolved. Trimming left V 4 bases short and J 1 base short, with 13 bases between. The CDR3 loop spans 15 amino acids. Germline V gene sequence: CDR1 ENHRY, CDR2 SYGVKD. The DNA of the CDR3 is TGTGCCATCAGTGTACACCAGACATGGAACACTGAAGCTTTCTTT. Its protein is CAISVHQTWNTEAFF.

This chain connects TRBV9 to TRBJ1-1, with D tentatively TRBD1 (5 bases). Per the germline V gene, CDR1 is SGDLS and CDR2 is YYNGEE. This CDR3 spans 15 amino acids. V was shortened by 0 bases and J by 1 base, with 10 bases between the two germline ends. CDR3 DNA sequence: TGTGCCAGCAGCGTAGGAGCGGGGGGGAACACTGAAGCTTTCTTT. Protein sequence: CASSVGAGGNTEAFF.

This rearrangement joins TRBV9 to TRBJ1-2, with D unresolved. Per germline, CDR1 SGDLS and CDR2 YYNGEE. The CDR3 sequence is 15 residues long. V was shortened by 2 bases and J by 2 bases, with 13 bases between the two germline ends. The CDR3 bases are TGTGCCAGCAGCGTCATCGGACTGCCCAACTATGGCTACACCTTC. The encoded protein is CASSVIGLPNYGYTF.